A single sample gave rise to the 22 T cell receptor beta chains below, sequenced in a study of human T cells and chemical hapten exposure. Time point meaning: pre-sensitization, week 0. The treatment was: therapeutic diphenylcyclopropenone sensitization with weekly scalp DPC. TCRdb itself ran the RACE reads through MiXCR, one entry per CDR3 protein. The repertoire holds more than 150,000 distinct CDR3 sequences, around 30% seen once, with approximately 3% in the top ten. The material sequenced was whole blood, taken in connection with sensitization to the hapten diphenylcyclopropenone (DPC). The source is a woman in her 30s with alopecia areata. Some clones in this sample may be carry-over from other donors' samples.

This chain links TRBV7-9 with TRBJ2-2; D is uncertain. Trimming took 4 bases from V and 1 from J, leaving 10 bases between them. The CDR3 contains 15 residues. Germline V gives CDR1 SEHNR, CDR2 FQNEAQ (reference sequence). The CDR3 here is CASSSRAGNTGELFF. The CDR3 region has the DNA TGTGCCAGCAGCTCCCGGGCCGGGAACACCGGGGAGCTGTTTTTT. The full variable domain, rest sourced from reference TRBV7-9 and TRBJ2-2, is DTGVSQNPRHKITKRGQNVTFRCDPISEHNRLYWYRQTLGQGPEFLTYFQNEAQLEKSRLLSDRFSAERPKGSFSTLEIQRTEQGDSAMYLCASSSRAGNTGELFFGEGSRLTVL.

Of note for this clonotype: The final CDR3 position lacks the conserved phenylalanine or tryptophan, pointing to a likely read error. The chain carries TRBV29-1 and TRBJ2-2; 7 nucleotides match TRBD2. From germline, CDR1 is SQVTM and CDR2 ANQGSEA. The CDR3 totals 13 residues. Trimming took 6 bases from V and 5 from J; bases not matched to a gene: 6. The CDR3 DNA reads as TGCAGCGTAGCGGGACTCCAGACCGGGGAGCTGTTTTCT. Translation gives CSVAGLQTGELFS.

J is TRBJ1-1 and V is TRBV28, with D uncertain. The CDR3 sequence is 13 residues long. Deletions cut 5 bases from V and 1 base from J, with 8 bases between. The V gene's germline CDR1 is MDHEN and CDR2 SYDVKM. CDR3 sequence: CASSRNRNTEAFF. The CDR3 nucleotides are TGTGCCAGCAGTCGGAACAGGAACACTGAAGCTTTCTTT.

This chain links TRBV7-3 with TRBJ2-2; D remains ambiguous. This CDR3 is 15 amino acids long. The V gene's germline CDR1 is SGHTA and CDR2 FQGTGA. The V end lost 5 bases, the J end lost 1 base, and 11 bases lay between the germline ends. The CDR3 DNA reads TGTGCCAGCAGCCCCCAGGCAGGGAACACCGGGGAGCTGTTTTTT. Residues: CASSPQAGNTGELFF.

A few counts support this clonotype. This chain connects TRBV11-2 to TRBJ2-3; D is unclear. Germline CDR1 SGHAT, CDR2 FQNNGV. V shed 0 bases and J shed 6 bases, with 16 bases lying between them. The CDR3 totals 16 residues. The CDR3 loop reads CASSLETLVKGDTQYF. CDR3 DNA sequence: TGTGCCAGCAGCTTAGAAACTTTGGTAAAGGGCGATACGCAGTATTTT.

This clonotype was seen ten or more times. The chain employs TRBV20-1 and TRBJ1-1, with a weak D call TRBD1 (5 bases). V lost 6 bases and J 0 bases, leaving 17 bases between the germline ends. Per the germline V gene, CDR1 is DFQATT and CDR2 is SNEGSKA (reference sequence). The length of the CDR3 is 15 residues. CDR3 coding DNA: TGCAGTGCCCAAGCGGGGGGGTCCGTGAACACTGAAGCTTTCTTT. Its translation is CSAQAGGSVNTEAFF.

This chain connects TRBV29-1 to TRBJ2-1; 12 positions agree with TRBD2. From germline, CDR1 is SQVTM and CDR2 ANQGSEA. CDR3 length: 14 residues. V lost 5 bases and J lost 8; bases outside the gene matches: 7. CDR3 bases: TGCAGCGTTCTGACTAGCGGGAGAGGAGATGAGCAGTTCTTC. As protein: CSVLTSGRGDEQFF.

The chain employs TRBV2 and TRBJ1-1, with D unclear. V gave up 6 bases and J gave up 2 bases, with 10 bases separating them. The germline V gene encodes CDR1 SNHLY and CDR2 FYNNEI. CDR3 length: 13 amino acids. The CDR3 protein is CASSADYNTEAFF. The CDR3 DNA sequence: TGTGCCAGCAGCGCCGATTATAACACTGAAGCTTTCTTT.

The chain employs TRBV10-3 and TRBJ1-2, with D maybe TRBD1 (5 bases). The CDR3 sequence is 13 residues long. The V gene lost 7 bases and the J gene lost 3 bases, with 12 bases spanning the gap. Per the germline V gene, CDR1 is ENHRY and CDR2 is SYGVKD. CDR3 coding DNA: TGTGCCATCACCGTGGGGCCCGACTATGGCTACACCTTC. It is translated as CAITVGPDYGYTF.

The rearrangement uses TRBV6-5 and TRBJ1-1; no definite D call. V was cut by 6 bases and J by 0 bases, with 14 bases left in between. The CDR3 contains 15 residues. The germline CDR1 and CDR2 sequences are MNHEY and SVGAGI. The CDR3 reads CASSPAWVMNTEAFF. CDR3 in DNA: TGTGCCAGCAGCCCCGCTTGGGTCATGAACACTGAAGCTTTCTTT.

This clonotype has a handful of counts. The chain recombines TRBV29-1 with TRBJ1-2, with 7 bases matching TRBD1. The junction had 13 bases not matched to a gene; V was cut back by 3 bases and J by 9 bases. The CDR3 is 14 residues long. Germline values: CDR1 SQVTM, CDR2 ANQGSEA. CDR3 amino acids: CSVETEQGLWSYTF. The CDR3 DNA reads as TGCAGCGTTGAGACGGAACAGGGGTTATGGAGCTACACCTTC.

This clonotype was counted only a few times. The V and J genes are TRBV3-1 and TRBJ2-1, with 10 nucleotides matching TRBD2. V was clipped by 4 bases and J by 12 bases; unmatched bases: 18. CDR1 is LGHDT, CDR2 YNNKEL, per germline (reference sequence). The CDR3 runs to 17 residues. The CDR3 region is CASSPLAGAFPGVRQFF. CDR3 DNA: TGTGCCAGCAGCCCTCTAGCGGGGGCCTTTCCAGGGGTCCGGCAGTTCTTC.

This clonotype was detected only a few times. V is TRBV28 and J is TRBJ2-1; D tentatively reads TRBD1 or TRBD2 (5 bases each). The CDR3 loop spans 16 amino acids. V lost 3 bases and J lost 0, with 12 bases in between. Germline values: CDR1 MDHEN, CDR2 SYDVKM. The CDR3 DNA reads TGTGCCAGCAGTTTTTCCCCAGGGAGCTCCTACAATGAGCAGTTCTTC. Translation: CASSFSPGSSYNEQFF.

The chain has TRBV28 and TRBJ2-1, with 8 bases matching TRBD2. J gave up 4 bases and V 6 bases, and 8 bases lay outside the gene matches. Germline CDR1 and CDR2: MDHEN and SYDVKM. The CDR3 has 15 amino acids. The CDR3 here is CASRDTSGPYNEQFF. In DNA form, the CDR3 reads TGTGCCAGCAGAGATACTAGCGGCCCGTACAATGAGCAGTTCTTC.

This clonotype came up a few times. V and J are TRBV20-1 and TRBJ2-6, with unresolved D. Germline V gene lookup returns CDR1 DFQATT and CDR2 SNEGSKA (reference sequence). The CDR3 totals 14 residues. The germline V and J ends were trimmed by 1 base and 1 base, with 5 bases remaining between them. The CDR3, as DNA: TGCAGTGCTAGAGTGGAGTCTGGGGCCAACGTCCTGACTTTC. Protein product: CSARVESGANVLTF.

The chain links TRBV29-1 to TRBJ2-4, with TRBD2 matching over 10 bases. V lost 1 base and J lost 8; bases outside the gene matches: 5. Germline V gene lookup returns CDR1 SQVTM and CDR2 ANQGSEA. CDR3 length equals 14 residues. The CDR3 DNA follows: TGCAGCGTTGAAGCGGGAGCGGGAGGGGACATTCAGTACTTC. Translating gives CSVEAGAGGDIQYF.

At least ten counts were recorded for this clonotype. CDR3 coding DNA: TGCAGTGCTAGGGAAAACACTGAAGCTTTCTTT. Translation gives CSARENTEAFF. The chain recombines TRBV20-1 with TRBJ1-1; D is unclear. V dropped 3 bases and J dropped 2 bases, with 4 bases sitting between them. This CDR3 is built from 11 residues. Germline CDR1 DFQATT, CDR2 SNEGSKA (reference sequence).

The chain links TRBV29-1 to TRBJ2-7, with TRBD2 as a possible D gene (6 bases). CDR3 length: 13 residues. Germline assignment: CDR1 SQVTM and CDR2 ANQGSEA. V lost 5 bases and J lost 5, with 16 bases in between. The chain's CDR3 is CSVSTSSIHEQYF. The CDR3 bases are TGCAGCGTTTCGACTAGTTCGATACACGAGCAGTACTTC.

J is TRBJ2-1 and V is TRBV28; D is unresolved. With 2 bases removed from V and 10 bases from J, the gap between germline ends came to 9 bases. Germline V lookup: CDR1 MDHEN, CDR2 SYDVKM. The CDR3 loop spans 12 amino acids. The CDR3 protein is CASSLGPREQFF. In DNA form, the CDR3 reads TGTGCCAGCAGTTTAGGTCCGAGGGAGCAGTTCTTC.

In its sample, this clonotype was seen a few times. The chain links TRBV6-2 or TRBV6-3 to TRBJ1-5; TRBD1 might be the D (5 bases). V was trimmed by 7 bases and J by 2 bases, leaving 12 bases between them. Per the germline V gene, CDR1 is MNHEY and CDR2 is SVGEGT. The CDR3 is 14 residues long. The CDR3 sequence is CASKDGAGNQPQHF. In nucleotides, the CDR3 is TGTGCCAGCAAGGATGGGGCGGGCAATCAGCCCCAGCATTTT.

The chain carries TRBV5-1 and TRBJ2-5, with a possible D match to TRBD2 (5 bases). This CDR3 has 13 amino acids. Trimming removed 0 bases at V and 7 bases at J, with 10 bases between. Germline lookup yields CDR1 SGHRS and CDR2 YFSETQ. CDR3 region: CASSLDSAGTQYF. CDR3 nucleotides: TGCGCCAGCAGCTTGGATAGCGCGGGGACCCAGTACTTC. Combining the CDR3 with reference TRBV5-1 and TRBJ2-5 gives the whole variable domain KAGVTQTPRYLIKTRGQQVTLSCSPISGHRSVSWYQQTPGQGLQFLFEYFSETQRNKGNFPGRFSGRQFSNSRSEMNVSTLELGDSALYLCASSLDSAGTQYFGPGTRLLVL.

This clonotype was found a few times. CDR3 nucleotide sequence: TGTGCCAGCAACCAGGGGCCCCCCACAGATACGCAGTATTTT. Translating it yields CASNQGPPTDTQYF. The chain employs TRBV28 and TRBJ2-3; D is possibly TRBD1 (6 bases). Trimming removed 7 bases at V and 2 bases at J, with 13 bases between. The CDR3 extends over 14 amino acids. The germline V gene encodes CDR1 MDHEN and CDR2 SYDVKM.